The 27 T cell receptor beta chains below were found in one sample sequenced in a study of beta chain features in type 1 diabetes. As every portion of the isolated RNA was reverse transcribed, the sequencing read expressed TCRB transcripts. Clones were read by immunoSEQ multiplex PCR, and TCRdb kept only the in-frame ones, dropping some. This table has under 400,000 clones, over 10% appearing once. The sample taken for sequencing was naive CD4+ T cells from blood. Source of these receptors: a man younger than 30 in good health.

This clone has only a few counts. The chain has TRBV28 and TRBJ2-2; 10 bases match TRBD2. V lost 3 bases and J lost 6; bases outside the gene matches: 4. Germline lookup yields CDR1 MDHEN and CDR2 SYDVKM. The length of the CDR3 is 15 residues. CDR3 DNA sequence: TGTGCCAGCAGTTTGCCAGCGGGAGGGCCCGGGGAGCTGTTTTTT. Translated: CASSLPAGGPGELFF.

CDR3 sequence: CASSLGPVTDYGYTF. The CDR3 DNA reads TGTGCCAGCAGCTTAGGTCCCGTTACGGACTATGGCTACACCTTC. The chain recombines TRBV7-3 with TRBJ1-2; no definite D call. The CDR3 loop spans 15 amino acids. Trimming cost V 2 bases and J 3 bases, with 13 bases left between them. CDR1 and CDR2 from the germline V gene are SGHTA and FQGTGA.

The rearrangement uses TRBV30 and TRBJ2-1; D is unclear. This CDR3 region has 14 residues. The ends were cut back, 2 bases at V and 6 bases at J, with 14 bases in the middle. Germline V gene data show CDR1 as GTSNPN and CDR2 as SVGIG (reference sequence). CDR3 in amino acids: CAWSSLTPLNEQFF. The CDR3 region has the DNA TGTGCCTGGAGTTCATTGACTCCCCTCAATGAGCAGTTCTTC.

A word on this clone: Other DNA variants within this sample encode the same CDR3. The chain has TRBV7-9 and TRBJ2-1, with D possibly being TRBD1 (6 bases). Trimming stripped 3 bases from V and 3 bases from J, with 12 bases between. The CDR3 is made up of 15 amino acids. Germline CDR1 and CDR2: SEHNR and FQNEAQ (reference sequence). The CDR3 protein is CASSLGRGSYNEQFF. CDR3 DNA: TGTGCCAGCAGCTTGGGCAGGGGCAGCTACAATGAGCAGTTCTTC.

The table lists this clone with a few counts. The chain links TRBV29-1 to TRBJ1-2; TRBD1 matches 9 bases. The germline gives CDR1 SQVTM, CDR2 ANQGSEA. After removal of 4 bases from V and 8 bases from J, the junction contained 5 bases not matched to a gene. The CDR3 totals 12 residues. CDR3 sequence: CSVAGQGGGYTF. The DNA of the CDR3 is TGCAGCGTTGCGGGACAGGGTGGGGGCTACACCTTC.

This chain joins TRBV11-2 and TRBJ2-5; a possible D gene is TRBD1 (6 bases). The V gene lost 8 bases and the J gene lost 4 bases, with 14 bases spanning the gap. Germline CDR1 SGHAT, CDR2 FQNNGV. This CDR3 has 13 residues. The CDR3 DNA sequence: TGTGCCAGCCGCCTGACAGGACGAGAGACCCAGTACTTC. Its protein product is CASRLTGRETQYF.

This clone was counted only a few times. This sequence joins TRBV7-3 and TRBJ1-2, with unresolved D. Germline lookup yields CDR1 SGHTA and CDR2 FQGTGA. With 5 bases removed from V and 6 bases from J, the gap between germline ends came to 13 bases. CDR3 size: 13 residues. The CDR3 loop reads CASSHYFDDGYTF. The CDR3 coding sequence is TGTGCCAGCAGCCACTATTTTGATGATGGCTACACCTTC.

The CDR3 loop is CASSPQGLNTEAFF. CDR3 sequence (DNA): TGTGCCAGCAGCCCACAGGGCTTGAACACTGAAGCTTTCTTT. This chain joins TRBV6-5 and TRBJ1-1, with a weak D call TRBD1 (6 bases). There are 14 residues in the CDR3. Trimming removed 6 bases at V and 0 bases at J, with 11 bases between. Germline V gene data show CDR1 as MNHEY and CDR2 as SVGAGI.

This clone occurred a few times. Other DNA sequences in this sample translate to the same CDR3. V and J are TRBV7-3 and TRBJ2-5; 8 nucleotides match TRBD2. The CDR3 is 13 amino acids. CDR1 and CDR2 from the germline V gene are SGHTA and FQGTGA. Unmatched junction bases numbered 2, after V lost 6 bases and J lost 2 bases. The CDR3 DNA is TGTGCCAGCAGTCCGGGAGGGCAAGAGACCCAGTACTTC. Residues: CASSPGGQETQYF.

This chain links TRBV6-5 with TRBJ1-2; 8 nucleotides line up with TRBD1. Trimming at V came to 8 bases and at J to 0 bases, leaving 5 bases not matched to a gene. The CDR3 consists of 14 residues. Germline loops: CDR1 MNHEY, CDR2 SVGAGI. The CDR3, as DNA: TGTGCCAGCTTCGGACAGGGACCTAACTATGGCTACACCTTC. This encodes CASFGQGPNYGYTF.

The chain's CDR3 is CASMPGGSYNEQFF. The CDR3 DNA reads TGTGCCAGCATGCCCGGGGGCTCCTACAATGAGCAGTTCTTC. The V call is TRBV28, the J call TRBJ2-1, with D maybe TRBD2 (6 bases). This CDR3 comprises 14 residues. Germline V gene data show CDR1 as MDHEN and CDR2 as SYDVKM. The V end was cut by 7 bases, the J end by 0 bases, with 10 bases between.

The table lists this clone with a few counts. The chain recombines TRBV11-2 with TRBJ2-1, with 9 positions matching TRBD2. The CDR3 has 14 residues. The germline CDR1 and CDR2 sequences are SGHAT and FQNNGV. The V gene end was trimmed by 5 bases and the J gene end by 5 bases; junction bases not matched to a gene: 4. CDR3 protein: CASSLSGGNNEQFF. The CDR3 coding sequence is TGTGCCAGCAGCCTTAGCGGGGGAAACAATGAGCAGTTCTTC.

This clone was detected a few times. The chain links TRBV30 to TRBJ2-2; D is unclear. Germline V lookup: CDR1 GTSNPN, CDR2 SVGIG (reference sequence). Trimming removed 3 bases at V and 7 bases at J, with 12 bases between. The CDR3 spans 13 residues. CDR3: CAWSARHGGELFF. The CDR3 coding sequence is TGTGCCTGGAGCGCCCGACATGGCGGGGAGCTGTTTTTT.

There are a few counts of this clone. The V gene is TRBV4-3, the J gene TRBJ2-7; D is possibly TRBD2 (6 bases). This CDR3 is 15 amino acids long. Per germline, CDR1 LGHNA and CDR2 YSLEER. V lost 0 bases and J 5 bases, leaving 14 bases between the germline ends. CDR3 coding DNA: TGCGCCAGCAGCCAAGAGGCCCGGGCGGGACACGAGCAGTACTTC. Translated, it gives CASSQEARAGHEQYF.

This clone has only a few counts. Other nucleotide sequences in the sample specify the same CDR3. The chain joins TRBV18 to TRBJ2-5; TRBD1 agrees at 7 bases. After removal of 3 bases from V and 5 bases from J, the junction contained 3 bases not matched to a gene. The CDR3 length is 13 residues. Looked up from germline, CDR1 is KGHSH and CDR2 is LQKENI. The CDR3 sequence is CASSPDREETQYF. CDR3 bases: TGTGCCAGCTCACCTGACAGGGAGGAGACCCAGTACTTC. Looking up the rest from reference TRBV18 and TRBJ2-5 gives the full variable domain: NAGVMQNPRHLVRRRGQEARLRCSPMKGHSHVYWYRQLPEEGLKFMVYLQKENIIDESGMPKERFSAEFPKEGPSILRIQQVVRGDSAAYFCASSPDREETQYFGPGTRLLVL.

This chain uses TRBV7-3 with TRBJ2-1, with 8 bases aligning to TRBD2. This CDR3 contains 17 residues. The V segment lost 5 bases and the J segment 0 bases; nucleotides outside the gene matches: 9. Germline-derived CDR1 and CDR2 are SGHTA and FQGTGA. The CDR3 bases are TGTGCCAGCAGCCAACGACCCGGGACTAGCTCCTACAATGAGCAGTTCTTC. Its protein is CASSQRPGTSSYNEQFF.

The table lists this clone with a few counts. The chain joins TRBV29-1 to TRBJ2-5, with D tentatively TRBD2 (6 bases). The CDR3 extends over 13 amino acids. CDR1 SQVTM and CDR2 ANQGSEA come from the germline V gene. Trimming took 8 bases from V and 5 from J, leaving 18 bases between them. CDR3 in DNA: TGCAGCTCGAGGGACTCCCCCTGGGAGACCCAGTACTTC. As protein: CSSRDSPWETQYF.

This clone was detected a few times. The chain couples TRBV29-1 to TRBJ1-2; maybe TRBD1 (5 bases). Germline V lookup: CDR1 SQVTM, CDR2 ANQGSEA. Trimming removed 5 bases from V and 4 bases from J, with 11 bases in between. This CDR3 spans 12 amino acids. CDR3 DNA sequence: TGCAGCGTTTCAGGCGGGGGCTATGGCTACACCTTC. The encoded protein is CSVSGGGYGYTF.

This clone was recorded many times. The V call is TRBV29-1, the J call TRBJ2-1; TRBD2 is a possible D gene (6 bases). The CDR3 runs to 15 residues. V was clipped by 7 bases and J by 0 bases, with 16 bases between them. Germline assignment: CDR1 SQVTM and CDR2 ANQGSEA. The CDR3 sequence: CSATQGLLSYNEQFF. The CDR3 DNA follows: TGCAGCGCCACGCAGGGACTCCTCTCCTACAATGAGCAGTTCTTC.

The chain combines TRBV6-5 with TRBJ2-1; D ambiguous. From germline, CDR1 is MNHEY and CDR2 SVGAGI. V was clipped by 2 bases and J by 7 bases, with 12 bases between them. The length of the CDR3 is 14 residues. For the CDR3, the DNA is TGTGCCAGCAGTTACCGTTCCTCGCGGAATGAGCAGTTCTTC. This translates into CASSYRSSRNEQFF.

The chain employs TRBV7-9 and TRBJ1-2; D is perhaps TRBD1 (6 bases). The length of the CDR3 is 14 residues. V was pared by 5 bases and J by 4 bases, with 14 bases between. The V gene's germline CDR1 is SEHNR and CDR2 FQNEAQ (reference sequence). The CDR3 DNA sequence: TGTGCCAGCAGCCAAAACAGGGATTTCTATGGCTACACCTTC. Translating it yields CASSQNRDFYGYTF.

For this clone: Other DNA variants within this sample encode the same CDR3. The J gene is TRBJ1-2, the V gene TRBV9, with D perhaps TRBD1 (5 bases). Deletions cut 2 bases from V and 1 base from J, with 6 bases between. This CDR3 spans 13 amino acids. The germline V gene encodes CDR1 SGDLS and CDR2 YYNGEE. As DNA, the CDR3 is TGTGCCAGCAGCGTCGACAGTAACTATGGCTACACCTTC. It codes for CASSVDSNYGYTF.

This clone has just a few counts. Different DNA sequences within this sample yield the same CDR3. This rearrangement joins TRBV30 to TRBJ1-4; 7 bases fit TRBD1. CDR1 is GTSNPN, CDR2 SVGIG, per germline (reference sequence). The trim removed 3 bases at V and 5 bases at J, leaving 3 bases unmatched. The CDR3 totals 13 residues. The CDR3 region is CAWSRQGNEKLFF. CDR3 DNA sequence: TGTGCCTGGAGCCGACAGGGAAATGAAAAACTGTTTTTT.

This clone was found a few times. This sample includes further DNA sequences coding for the same CDR3. The chain employs TRBV9 and TRBJ2-7; the D gene is possibly TRBD1 (5 bases). The CDR3 sequence is 14 residues long. In germline, CDR1 is SGDLS, CDR2 YYNGEE. Trimming removed 0 bases from V and 0 bases from J, with 7 bases in between. The CDR3 nucleotides are TGTGCCAGCAGCGTAGACAGGAACTCCTACGAGCAGTACTTC. It specifies CASSVDRNSYEQYF.

This chain links TRBV5-1 with TRBJ2-1; D not resolved. The V gene's germline CDR1 is SGHRS and CDR2 YFSETQ. The CDR3 is 13 amino acids. Trimming pared 5 bases from V and 3 bases from J, leaving 9 bases between. CDR3 protein: CASSRSGYNEQFF. Written as DNA, the CDR3 is TGCGCCAGCAGTCGTTCGGGCTACAATGAGCAGTTCTTC.

This sequence joins TRBV13 and TRBJ1-5; unclear D gene. This CDR3 contains 15 residues. V shed 0 bases and J shed 6 bases, with 12 bases lying between them. CDR1 and CDR2 from the germline V gene are PRHDT and FYEKMQ (reference sequence). CDR3 loop: CASSLGRGIGQPQHF. In DNA form, the CDR3 reads TGTGCCAGCAGCTTAGGCCGCGGGATCGGTCAGCCCCAGCATTTT.

V gene TRBV7-2 combines with J gene TRBJ1-1; 7 bases match TRBD1. CDR3 length equals 14 residues. V lost 1 base and J lost 2; bases outside the gene matches: 1. Germline V gene lookup returns CDR1 SGHTA and CDR2 FQGNSA. CDR3 in DNA: TGTGCCAGCAGCTTAGGGGACAGAAACACTGAAGCTTTCTTT. As protein: CASSLGDRNTEAFF.